The 31 T cell receptor beta chains reported below all come from one sample, sequenced in a study of OX40 agonist ivuxolimab in advanced cancers. Method: immunoSEQ multiplex PCR; TCRdb's copy keeps in-frame clones and lacks some. The data hold over 100,000 clones, with 93% observed a single time. Specimen: CD4+ or CD8+ T cells sorted from blood, collected in a trial of the OX40 agonist ivuxolimab. These receptors all stem from an adult with an advanced solid tumor such as melanoma, head and neck, liver or kidney cancer.

The chain combines TRBV27 with TRBJ1-5, with 7 bases aligning to TRBD1. This CDR3 comprises 21 residues. V shed 5 bases and J 0 bases; nucleotides not matched to a gene: 22. Germline V lookup: CDR1 MNHEY, CDR2 SMNVEV (reference sequence). CDR3 DNA: TGTGCCAGCAGTCCACGCCCGGCAGGGGGACTTGAGACCCGTAGCAATCAGCCCCAGCATTTT. It yields the protein CASSPRPAGGLETRSNQPQHF.

This rearrangement joins TRBV18 to TRBJ2-3; tentatively, D is TRBD2 (5 bases). Germline V gives CDR1 KGHSH, CDR2 LQKENI. Trimming removed 2 bases from V and 0 bases from J, with 9 bases in between. CDR3 length: 15 residues. CDR3 sequence (DNA): TGTGCCAGCTCACCAGTAAGCGGTAGCACAGATACGCAGTATTTT. Encoded protein: CASSPVSGSTDTQYF. Drawing the rest from reference TRBV18 and TRBJ2-3, the complete variable domain is NAGVMQNPRHLVRRRGQEARLRCSPMKGHSHVYWYRQLPEEGLKFMVYLQKENIIDESGMPKERFSAEFPKEGPSILRIQQVVRGDSAAYFCASSPVSGSTDTQYFGPGTRLTVL.

The chain uses TRBV6-5 and TRBJ2-3; a weak D match, TRBD1 (7 bases). This CDR3 region has 14 residues. V shed 5 bases and J shed 3 bases, with 12 bases lying between them. CDR1 MNHEY and CDR2 SVGAGI come from the germline V gene. This chain's CDR3 is CASSQTGRTDTQYF. In DNA, the CDR3 is TGTGCCAGCAGTCAGACAGGGAGGACAGATACGCAGTATTTT.

The chain recombines TRBV2 with TRBJ1-2, with a weak D call TRBD1 (6 bases). The length of the CDR3 is 13 residues. CDR1 is SNHLY, CDR2 FYNNEI, per germline. The V gene lost 6 bases and the J gene lost 6 bases, with 14 bases spanning the gap. DNA for the CDR3: TGTGCCAGCAGCGCAACAGGGTTCGATGGCTACACCTTC. Protein product: CASSATGFDGYTF.

The CDR3 loop is CASSYRVSLGRYEQYF. CDR3 DNA sequence: TGTGCCAGCAGTTACAGGGTTTCCCTAGGACGGTACGAGCAGTACTTC. The chain recombines TRBV6-5 with TRBJ2-7; D not certain. The CDR3 extends over 16 amino acids. The V and J ends lost 2 bases and 4 bases respectively, with 18 bases between them. CDR1 MNHEY and CDR2 SVGAGI come from the germline V gene.

This chain joins TRBV6-1 and TRBJ1-1; D is undetermined. The germline V gene encodes CDR1 MNHNS and CDR2 SASEGT. V dropped 5 bases and J dropped 1 base, with 8 bases sitting between them. The CDR3 is 13 residues long. CDR3 sequence reads: CASSSRGNTEAFF. The CDR3 region has the DNA TGTGCCAGCAGTTCCCGGGGGAACACTGAAGCTTTCTTT.

This chain uses TRBV6-5 with TRBJ1-1; no clear D. V was trimmed by 0 bases and J by 5 bases, leaving 10 bases between them. Germline-derived CDR1 and CDR2 are MNHEY and SVGAGI. The CDR3 consists of 14 residues. The CDR3 loop reads CASSYSFRVTEAFF. In DNA, the CDR3 is TGTGCCAGCAGTTACTCGTTCCGGGTTACTGAAGCTTTCTTT.

The chain employs TRBV21-1 and TRBJ1-3. TRBV21-1 is assigned pseudogene status. The CDR3 has 12 amino acids. The CDR3 nucleotides are TGTGCCAGCAGCAAAGGTGGAAACACCATATATTTT. Its protein is CASSKGGNTIYF.

This chain uses TRBV5-6 with TRBJ2-2, with D perhaps TRBD1 (5 bases). V gave up 3 bases and J gave up 4 bases, with 13 bases separating them. This CDR3 contains 15 residues. CDR1 and CDR2 (germline): SGHDT, YYEEEE. CDR3 loop: CASSSPGRLTGELFF. In DNA form, the CDR3 reads TGTGCCAGCAGCTCACCAGGGCGACTCACCGGGGAGCTGTTTTTT.

This rearrangement joins TRBV7-2 to TRBJ2-5, with a tentative D call TRBD1 (6 bases). The CDR3 sequence is 13 residues long. V shed 3 bases and J shed 2 bases, with 7 bases lying between them. Germline V gene lookup returns CDR1 SGHTA and CDR2 FQGNSA. The CDR3 loop reads CASSLGTQETQYF. The CDR3 region has the DNA TGTGCCAGCAGCTTGGGGACACAAGAGACCCAGTACTTC.

The chain joins TRBV7-3 to TRBJ2-1, with D possibly TRBD1 on 6 matching bases. The CDR3 consists of 16 residues. Germline V lookup: CDR1 SGHTA, CDR2 FQGTGA. Deletions cut 5 bases from V and 8 bases from J, with 22 bases between. In DNA, the CDR3 is TGTGCCAGCAGCCCGACCGGGACATCTGCCGTTCATGAGCAGTTCTTC. Translation gives CASSPTGTSAVHEQFF.

The J gene is TRBJ2-1, the V gene TRBV18, with 8 bases matching TRBD2. The CDR3 sequence is 14 residues long. The germline gives CDR1 KGHSH, CDR2 LQKENI. V trimming: 3 bases; J trimming: 5 bases; junction bases outside the gene matches: 3. CDR3 residues: CASSPQRGNNEQFF. The CDR3 coding sequence is TGTGCCAGCTCACCCCAGCGGGGGAACAATGAGCAGTTCTTC.

This chain joins TRBV19 and TRBJ2-7, with 11 bases fitting TRBD1. Per germline, CDR1 LNHDA and CDR2 SQIVND (reference sequence). The trim removed 5 bases at V and 5 bases at J, leaving 5 bases unmatched. The CDR3 contains 14 residues. DNA of the CDR3: TGTGCCAGTAGTCCCCGGACAGGGGGCAACGAGCAGTACTTC. Its translation: CASSPRTGGNEQYF. The full variable domain, its missing parts supplied by reference TRBV19 and TRBJ2-7, is DGGITQSPKYLFRKEGQNVTLSCEQNLNHDAMYWYRQDPGQGLRLIYYSQIVNDFQKGDIAEGYSVSREKKESFPLTVTSAQKNPTAFYLCASSPRTGGNEQYFGPGTRLTVT.

V is TRBV6-5 and J is TRBJ1-2; D not resolved. CDR3 length: 10 amino acids. V lost 7 bases and J 8 bases, leaving 8 bases between the germline ends. Looked up from germline, CDR1 is MNHEY and CDR2 is SVGAGI. In DNA, the CDR3 is TGTGCCAGCAAAAAAGGCGGCTACACCTTC. This sequence encodes CASKKGGYTF.

This chain connects TRBV6-5 to TRBJ1-5; no firm D call. The germline V gene has CDR1 MNHEY and CDR2 SVGAGI. This CDR3 is 13 amino acids long. With 6 bases removed from V and 7 bases from J, the gap between germline ends came to 13 bases. DNA for the CDR3: TGTGCCAGCAGCCGTGCCGAAGGACAGCCCCAGCATTTT. Amino acids: CASSRAEGQPQHF.

J is TRBJ2-3 and V is TRBV2; either TRBD1 or TRBD2 may fit D (5 bases each). The ends were cut back, 6 bases at V and 0 bases at J, with 7 bases in the middle. CDR1 and CDR2 from the germline V gene are SNHLY and FYNNEI. The CDR3 extends over 13 amino acids. The CDR3 DNA follows: TGTGCCAGCAGGGGGGACAGCACAGATACGCAGTATTTT. Its protein product is CASRGDSTDTQYF.

The rearrangement joins TRBV6-5 to TRBJ2-7; 8 positions match TRBD2. The CDR3 runs to 14 residues. V gave up 4 bases and J gave up 3 bases; unmatched junction bases: 5. Germline-derived CDR1 and CDR2 are MNHEY and SVGAGI. In DNA form, the CDR3 reads TGTGCCAGCAGTTCGGGAGGGAGCGTCTACGAGCAGTACTTC. This translates into CASSSGGSVYEQYF.

V gene TRBV18 combines with J gene TRBJ2-1; tentatively, D is TRBD2 (7 bases). The V gene lost 1 base and the J gene lost 10 bases, with 14 bases spanning the gap. Germline V gives CDR1 KGHSH, CDR2 LQKENI. There are 14 residues in the CDR3. The CDR3 DNA reads TGTGCCAGCTCACCACGGCGGGGGCTGGGGGAGCAGTTCTTC. Translating it yields CASSPRRGLGEQFF.

The J gene is TRBJ2-5, the V gene TRBV5-1; 8 bases are shared with TRBD2. From germline, CDR1 is SGHRS and CDR2 YFSETQ. The V segment lost 4 bases and the J segment 5 bases; nucleotides outside the gene matches: 7. This CDR3 has 14 amino acids. CDR3 nucleotides: TGCGCCAGCAGCCTCCCCAGCGGGGGTGAGACCCAGTACTTC. Amino acids: CASSLPSGGETQYF.

The chain links TRBV19 to TRBJ2-6, with 8 bases lining up with TRBD1. Germline CDR1 LNHDA, CDR2 SQIVND (reference sequence). After removal of 4 bases from V and 0 bases from J, the junction contained 17 bases not matched to a gene. The CDR3 has 21 residues. Written as DNA, the CDR3 is TGTGCCAGTAGTAATTGGGATGGCAGGGGGCTTCAACGCTCTGGGGCCAACGTCCTGACTTTC. Amino acids: CASSNWDGRGLQRSGANVLTF.

The chain employs TRBV2 and TRBJ2-2, with 9 bases identical to TRBD2. This CDR3 has 15 amino acids. CDR1 SNHLY and CDR2 FYNNEI come from the germline V gene. J gave up 2 bases and V 4 bases, and 2 bases lay outside the gene matches. In DNA form, the CDR3 reads TGTGCCAGCAGTGGACTAGCGGCTAACACCGGGGAGCTGTTTTTT. It encodes CASSGLAANTGELFF.

This chain joins TRBV6-5 and TRBJ2-2, with TRBD2 matching 7 bases. Trimming removed 5 bases from V and 4 bases from J; junction bases left unmatched: 7. CDR1 MNHEY and CDR2 SVGAGI come from the germline V gene. This CDR3 region has 15 residues. CDR3 in DNA: TGTGCCAGCAGTCCTCCAGGGAGGGGCACCGGGGAGCTGTTTTTT. It translates to CASSPPGRGTGELFF.

The chain combines TRBV7-3 with TRBJ2-1; TRBD2 aligns across 7 bases. The CDR3 contains 13 residues. The germline gives CDR1 SGHTA, CDR2 FQGTGA. V lost 5 bases, J lost 9 bases, and 7 bases stayed unmatched. CDR3 region: CASSDRLAGEQFF. CDR3 DNA sequence: TGTGCCAGCAGCGACCGACTAGCCGGTGAGCAGTTCTTC.

The chain links TRBV10-3 to TRBJ1-1; TRBD1 matches at 7 bases. The CDR3 spans 13 residues. CDR1 and CDR2 (germline): ENHRY, SYGVKD. V gave up 6 bases and J gave up 8 bases; unmatched junction bases: 9. CDR3: CAISPGQAREAFF. DNA of the CDR3: TGTGCCATCAGCCCAGGACAGGCGCGGGAAGCTTTCTTT.

The chain carries TRBV7-9 and TRBJ2-1, with TRBD1 matching over 8 bases. V lost 4 bases, J lost 3 bases, and 14 bases stayed unmatched. The germline gives CDR1 SEHNR, CDR2 FQNEAQ (reference sequence). The CDR3 has 18 residues. The DNA of the CDR3 is TGTGCCAGCAGCTCCACAGGGGGTATGAGGAAAAACTACAATGAGCAGTTCTTC. Translated: CASSSTGGMRKNYNEQFF.

The V call is TRBV5-1, the J call TRBJ2-3; D is unresolved. Deletions cut 1 base from V and 4 bases from J, with 7 bases between. This CDR3 has 13 residues. Per the germline V gene, CDR1 is SGHRS and CDR2 is YFSETQ. The CDR3 DNA follows: TGCGCCAGCAGCTTGTTAGGACCAGATACGCAGTATTTT. Encoded protein: CASSLLGPDTQYF. The variable domain in full, with the rest retrieved from reference TRBV5-1 and TRBJ2-3, is KAGVTQTPRYLIKTRGQQVTLSCSPISGHRSVSWYQQTPGQGLQFLFEYFSETQRNKGNFPGRFSGRQFSNSRSEMNVSTLELGDSALYLCASSLLGPDTQYFGPGTRLTVL.

The chain employs TRBV30 and TRBJ2-5; TRBD2 is a possible D gene (5 bases). This CDR3 comprises 15 residues. Trimming took off 0 bases at V and 5 bases at J, with 16 bases between the two ends. Looked up from germline, CDR1 is GTSNPN and CDR2 is SVGIG (reference sequence). CDR3 DNA sequence: TGTGCCTGGAGTGTAAGGATGAGCGGTTCCGAGACCCAGTACTTC. Amino acids: CAWSVRMSGSETQYF.

The V call is TRBV14, the J call TRBJ1-1; no clear D gene. V gave up 5 bases and J gave up 5 bases, with 18 bases separating them. Germline CDR1 is SGHDN and CDR2 is FVKESK. The CDR3 consists of 15 residues. The CDR3 DNA sequence: TGTGCCAGCAGCGACTTGGGGAGGGTAGAAACTGAAGCTTTCTTT. Translated: CASSDLGRVETEAFF.

The chain is built from TRBV7-9 and TRBJ1-4; 9 bases line up with TRBD1. The germline gives CDR1 SEHNR, CDR2 FQNEAQ (reference sequence). J gave up 4 bases and V 4 bases, and 10 bases lay outside the gene matches. This CDR3 is built from 17 residues. The CDR3 region has the DNA TGTGCCAGCAGCTCCAAGGACAGGGGAAGGGTTAATGAAAAACTGTTTTTT. This translates into CASSSKDRGRVNEKLFF.

The V call is TRBV19, the J call TRBJ1-1; a possible D gene is TRBD1 (5 bases). In germline, CDR1 is LNHDA, CDR2 SQIVND (reference sequence). Trimming shortened V by 7 bases and J by 0 bases, and 12 bases separated the two germline ends. The CDR3 consists of 14 residues. CDR3 amino acids: CASTKEGLNTEAFF. DNA for the CDR3: TGTGCCAGTACCAAGGAGGGGCTGAACACTGAAGCTTTCTTT. Full variable domain (rest looked up from reference TRBV19 and TRBJ1-1): DGGITQSPKYLFRKEGQNVTLSCEQNLNHDAMYWYRQDPGQGLRLIYYSQIVNDFQKGDIAEGYSVSREKKESFPLTVTSAQKNPTAFYLCASTKEGLNTEAFFGQGTRLTVV.

V usage is TRBV28 and J usage is TRBJ1-2, with 8 bases that match TRBD1. V dropped 6 bases and J dropped 4; count of bases not matched to a gene: 7. This CDR3 is 14 amino acids long. Per germline, CDR1 MDHEN and CDR2 SYDVKM. The CDR3 DNA reads TGTGCCAGCAGGACAGGGGCAGGACTCTATGGCTACACCTTC. It yields the protein CASRTGAGLYGYTF.